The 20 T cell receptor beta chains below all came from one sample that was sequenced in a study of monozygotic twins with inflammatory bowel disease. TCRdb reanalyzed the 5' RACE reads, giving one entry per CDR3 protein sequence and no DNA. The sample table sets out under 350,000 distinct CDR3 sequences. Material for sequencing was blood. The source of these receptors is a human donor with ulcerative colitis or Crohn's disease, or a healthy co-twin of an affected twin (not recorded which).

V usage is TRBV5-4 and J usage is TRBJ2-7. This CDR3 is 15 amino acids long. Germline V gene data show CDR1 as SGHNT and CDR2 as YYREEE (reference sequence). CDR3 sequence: CASSLSVGGSYEQYF.

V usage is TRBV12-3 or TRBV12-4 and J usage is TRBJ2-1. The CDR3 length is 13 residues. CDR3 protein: CASSLVTGNEQFF.

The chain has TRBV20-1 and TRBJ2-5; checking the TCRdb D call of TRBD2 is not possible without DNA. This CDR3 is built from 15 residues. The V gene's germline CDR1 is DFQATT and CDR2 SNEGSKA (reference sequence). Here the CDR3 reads CSGTGTSGTRETQYF.

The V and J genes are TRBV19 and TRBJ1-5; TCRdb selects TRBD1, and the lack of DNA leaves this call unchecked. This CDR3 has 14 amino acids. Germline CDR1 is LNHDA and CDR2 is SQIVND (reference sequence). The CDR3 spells CASSPRHANQPQHF.

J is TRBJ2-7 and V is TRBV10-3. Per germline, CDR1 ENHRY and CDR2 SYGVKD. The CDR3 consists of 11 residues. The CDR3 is CAIMSGYEQYF.

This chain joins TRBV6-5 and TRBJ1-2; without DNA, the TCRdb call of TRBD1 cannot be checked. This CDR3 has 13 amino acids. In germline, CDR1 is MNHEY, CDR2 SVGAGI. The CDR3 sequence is CASSRGYSYGYTF.

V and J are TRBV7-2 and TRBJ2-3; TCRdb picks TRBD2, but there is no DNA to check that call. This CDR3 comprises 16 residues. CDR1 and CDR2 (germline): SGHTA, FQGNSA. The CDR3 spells CASSFGPNSPIDTQYF.

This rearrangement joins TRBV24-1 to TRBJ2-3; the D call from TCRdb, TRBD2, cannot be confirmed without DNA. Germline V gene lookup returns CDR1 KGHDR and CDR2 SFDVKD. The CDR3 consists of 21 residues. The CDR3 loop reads CATSDLTANLAGGLGTDTQYF.

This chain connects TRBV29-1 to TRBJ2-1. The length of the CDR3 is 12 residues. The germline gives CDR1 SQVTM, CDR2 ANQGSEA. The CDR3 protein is CSVGDSYNEQFF.

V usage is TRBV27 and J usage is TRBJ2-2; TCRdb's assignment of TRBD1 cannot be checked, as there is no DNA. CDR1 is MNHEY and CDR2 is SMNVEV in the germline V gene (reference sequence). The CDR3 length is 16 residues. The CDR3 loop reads CASSGRGQTNTGELFF.

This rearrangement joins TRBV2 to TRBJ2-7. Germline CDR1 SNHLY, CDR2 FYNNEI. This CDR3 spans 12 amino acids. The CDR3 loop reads CASTSDSYEQYF. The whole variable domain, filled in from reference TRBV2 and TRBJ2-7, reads EPEVTQTPSHQVTQMGQEVILRCVPISNHLYFYWYRQILGQKVEFLVSFYNNEISEKSEIFDDQFSVERPDGSNFTLKIRSTKLEDSAMYFCASTSDSYEQYFGPGTRLTVT.

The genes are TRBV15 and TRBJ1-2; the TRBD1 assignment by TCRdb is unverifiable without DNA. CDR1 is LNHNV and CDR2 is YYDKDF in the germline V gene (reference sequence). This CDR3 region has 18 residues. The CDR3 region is CATSRDRGSFVVLYGYTF. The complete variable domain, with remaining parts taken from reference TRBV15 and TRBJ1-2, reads DAMVIQNPRYQVTQFGKPVTLSCSQTLNHNVMYWYQQKSSQAPKLLFHYYDKDFNNEADTPDNFQSRRPNTSFCFLDIRSPGLGDTAMYLCATSRDRGSFVVLYGYTFGSGTRLTVV.

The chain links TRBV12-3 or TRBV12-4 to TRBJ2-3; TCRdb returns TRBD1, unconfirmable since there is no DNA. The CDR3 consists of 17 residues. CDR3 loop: CASSSSGGPRAADTQYF.

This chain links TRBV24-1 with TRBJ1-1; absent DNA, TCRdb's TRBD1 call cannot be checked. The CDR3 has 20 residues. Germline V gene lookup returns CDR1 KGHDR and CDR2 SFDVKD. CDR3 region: CATSDPVETTTGGIVTEAFF.

The CDR3 sequence: CATSGTASTDTQYF. The V gene is TRBV6-1, the J gene TRBJ2-3; TCRdb's D gene call, TRBD2, goes unchecked for lack of DNA. Germline CDR1 is MNHNS and CDR2 is SASEGT. CDR3 length: 14 residues.

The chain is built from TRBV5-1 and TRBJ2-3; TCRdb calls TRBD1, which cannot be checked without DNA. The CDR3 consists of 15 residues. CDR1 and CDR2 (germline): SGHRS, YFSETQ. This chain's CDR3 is CASSLAPPTTDTQYF.

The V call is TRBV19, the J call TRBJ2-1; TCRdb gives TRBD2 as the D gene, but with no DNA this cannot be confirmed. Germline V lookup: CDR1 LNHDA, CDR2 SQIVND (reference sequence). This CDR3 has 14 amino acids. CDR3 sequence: CASKQAGFSNEQFF. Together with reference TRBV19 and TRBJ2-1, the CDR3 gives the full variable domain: DGGITQSPKYLFRKEGQNVTLSCEQNLNHDAMYWYRQDPGQGLRLIYYSQIVNDFQKGDIAEGYSVSREKKESFPLTVTSAQKNPTAFYLCASKQAGFSNEQFFGPGTRLTVL.

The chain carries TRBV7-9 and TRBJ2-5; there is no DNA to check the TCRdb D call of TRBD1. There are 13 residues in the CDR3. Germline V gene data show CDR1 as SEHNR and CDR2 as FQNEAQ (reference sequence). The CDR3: CASSAGTGETQYF.

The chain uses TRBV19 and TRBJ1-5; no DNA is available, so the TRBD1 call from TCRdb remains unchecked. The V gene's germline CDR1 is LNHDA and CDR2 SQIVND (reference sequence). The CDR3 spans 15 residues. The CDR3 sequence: CASSMGPLGNQPQHF.

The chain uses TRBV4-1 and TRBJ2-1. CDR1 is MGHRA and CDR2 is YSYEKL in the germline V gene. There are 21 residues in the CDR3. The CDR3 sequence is CASSARQWYVFTSNSYNEQFF.